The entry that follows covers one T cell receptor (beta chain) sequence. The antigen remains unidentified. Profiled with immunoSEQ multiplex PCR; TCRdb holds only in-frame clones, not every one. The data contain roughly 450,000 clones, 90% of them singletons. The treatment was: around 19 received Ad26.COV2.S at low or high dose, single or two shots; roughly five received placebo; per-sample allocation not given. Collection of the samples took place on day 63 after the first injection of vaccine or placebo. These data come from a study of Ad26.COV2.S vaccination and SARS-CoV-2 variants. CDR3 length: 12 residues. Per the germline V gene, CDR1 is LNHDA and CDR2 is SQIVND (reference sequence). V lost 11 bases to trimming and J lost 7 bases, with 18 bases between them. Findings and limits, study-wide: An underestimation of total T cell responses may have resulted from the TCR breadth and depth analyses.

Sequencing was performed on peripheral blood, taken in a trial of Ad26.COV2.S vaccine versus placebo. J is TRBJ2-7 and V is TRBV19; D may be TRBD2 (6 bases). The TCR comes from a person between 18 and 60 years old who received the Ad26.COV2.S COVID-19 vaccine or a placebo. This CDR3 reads CASSETGGEQYF. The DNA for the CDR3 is TGTGCCTCTAGCGAAACCGGAGGGGAGCAGTACTTC.